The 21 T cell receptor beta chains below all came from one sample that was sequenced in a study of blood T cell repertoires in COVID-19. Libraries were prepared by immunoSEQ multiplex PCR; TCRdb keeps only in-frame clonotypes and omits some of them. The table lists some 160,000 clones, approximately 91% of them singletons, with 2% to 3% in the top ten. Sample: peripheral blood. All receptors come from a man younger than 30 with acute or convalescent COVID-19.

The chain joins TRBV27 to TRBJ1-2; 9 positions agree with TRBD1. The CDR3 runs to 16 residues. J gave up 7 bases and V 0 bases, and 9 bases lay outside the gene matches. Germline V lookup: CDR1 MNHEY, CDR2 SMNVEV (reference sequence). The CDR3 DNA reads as TGTGCCAGCAGTTTATCCTCGGGACAGGGTGCGGTTGGCTACACCTTC. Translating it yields CASSLSSGQGAVGYTF.

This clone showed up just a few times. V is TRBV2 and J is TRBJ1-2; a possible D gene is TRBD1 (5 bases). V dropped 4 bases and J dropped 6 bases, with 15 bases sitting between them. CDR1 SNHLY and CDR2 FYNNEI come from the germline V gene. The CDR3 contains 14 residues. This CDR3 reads CASSVSGNEHGYTF. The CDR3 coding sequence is TGTGCCAGCAGTGTCTCAGGGAATGAGCATGGCTACACCTTC.

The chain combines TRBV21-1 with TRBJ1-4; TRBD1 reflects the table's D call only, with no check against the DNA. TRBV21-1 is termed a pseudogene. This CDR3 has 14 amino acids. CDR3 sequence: CASSKSRTGEKLFF. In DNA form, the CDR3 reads TGTGCCAGCAGCAAGTCCCGGACAGGTGAAAAACTGTTTTTT.

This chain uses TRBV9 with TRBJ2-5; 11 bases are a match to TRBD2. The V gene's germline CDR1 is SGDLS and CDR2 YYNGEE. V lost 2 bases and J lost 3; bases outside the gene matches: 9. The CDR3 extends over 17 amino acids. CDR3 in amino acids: CASSVGAGLAVKETQYF. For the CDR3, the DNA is TGTGCCAGCAGCGTTGGGGCGGGACTAGCGGTTAAAGAGACCCAGTACTTC.

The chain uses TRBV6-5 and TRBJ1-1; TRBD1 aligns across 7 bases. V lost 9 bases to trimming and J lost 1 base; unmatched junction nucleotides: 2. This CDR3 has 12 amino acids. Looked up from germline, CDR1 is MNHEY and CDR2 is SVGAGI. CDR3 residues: CASTGANTEAFF. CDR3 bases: TGTGCCAGTACAGGGGCGAACACTGAAGCTTTCTTT.

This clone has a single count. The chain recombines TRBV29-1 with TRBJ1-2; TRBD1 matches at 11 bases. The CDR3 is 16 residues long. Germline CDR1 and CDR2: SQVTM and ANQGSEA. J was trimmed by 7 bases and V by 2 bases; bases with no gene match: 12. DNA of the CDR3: TGCAGCGTTGAACAAATGGACAGGGGGCCGGTCTTTGGCTACACCTTC. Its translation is CSVEQMDRGPVFGYTF.

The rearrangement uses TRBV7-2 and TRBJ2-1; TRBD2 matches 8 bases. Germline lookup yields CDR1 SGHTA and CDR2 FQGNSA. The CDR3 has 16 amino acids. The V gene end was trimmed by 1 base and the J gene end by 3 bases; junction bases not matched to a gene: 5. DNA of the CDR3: TGTGCCAGCAGCTTAGATATCAGCGGGGGCTACAATGAGCAGTTCTTC. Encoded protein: CASSLDISGGYNEQFF.

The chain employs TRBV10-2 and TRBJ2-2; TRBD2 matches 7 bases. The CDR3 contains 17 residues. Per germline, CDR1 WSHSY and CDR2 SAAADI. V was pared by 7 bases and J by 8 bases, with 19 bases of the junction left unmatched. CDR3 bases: TGCGCCAGCAATCGCAATAGCGGACCCGGGGGGATTGGGGAGCTGTTTTTT. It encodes CASNRNSGPGGIGELFF.

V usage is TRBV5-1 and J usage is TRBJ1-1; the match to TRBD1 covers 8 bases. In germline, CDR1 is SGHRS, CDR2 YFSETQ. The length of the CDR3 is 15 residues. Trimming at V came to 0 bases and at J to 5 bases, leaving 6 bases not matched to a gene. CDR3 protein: CASSLAGGTGTEAFF. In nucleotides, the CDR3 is TGCGCCAGCAGCTTGGCAGGGGGCACGGGTACTGAAGCTTTCTTT.

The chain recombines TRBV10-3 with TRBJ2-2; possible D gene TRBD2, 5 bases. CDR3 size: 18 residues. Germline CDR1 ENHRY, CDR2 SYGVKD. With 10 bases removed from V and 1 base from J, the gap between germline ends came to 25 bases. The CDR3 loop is CATRSGPPRGQNTGELFF. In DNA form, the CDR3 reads TGTGCCACCAGATCCGGCCCCCCCCGCGGGCAGAACACCGGGGAGCTGTTTTTT.

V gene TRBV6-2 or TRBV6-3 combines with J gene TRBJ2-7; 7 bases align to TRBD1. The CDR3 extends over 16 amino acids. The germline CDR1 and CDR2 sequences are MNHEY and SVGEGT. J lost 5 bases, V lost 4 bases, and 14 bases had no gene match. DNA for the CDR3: TGTGCCAGCAGTTCCCGACAGGGAAGGTCGATCGACGAGCAGTACTTC. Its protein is CASSSRQGRSIDEQYF.

DNA of the CDR3: TGCGCCAGCAGCTTCCTGATGGACAGTTTTACCTACAATGAGCAGTTCTTC. It encodes CASSFLMDSFTYNEQFF. The chain links TRBV5-1 to TRBJ2-1; tentative D call: TRBD1 (6 bases). Germline V lookup: CDR1 SGHRS, CDR2 YFSETQ. The CDR3 covers 17 residues. V lost 2 bases and J 2 bases, leaving 17 bases between the germline ends.

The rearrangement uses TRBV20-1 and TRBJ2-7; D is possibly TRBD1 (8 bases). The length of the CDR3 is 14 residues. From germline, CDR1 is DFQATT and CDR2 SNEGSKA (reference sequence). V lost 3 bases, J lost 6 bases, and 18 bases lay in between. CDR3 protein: CSASERETGGEQYF. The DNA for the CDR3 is TGCAGTGCTAGTGAGCGGGAAACAGGGGGCGAGCAGTACTTC.

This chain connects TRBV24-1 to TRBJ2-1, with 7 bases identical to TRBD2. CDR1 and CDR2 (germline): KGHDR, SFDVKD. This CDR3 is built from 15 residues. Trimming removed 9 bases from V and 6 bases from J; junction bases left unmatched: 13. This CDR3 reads CATVPGLPTSNEQFF. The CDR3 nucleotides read TGTGCCACCGTGCCGGGACTACCAACTAGCAATGAGCAGTTCTTC.

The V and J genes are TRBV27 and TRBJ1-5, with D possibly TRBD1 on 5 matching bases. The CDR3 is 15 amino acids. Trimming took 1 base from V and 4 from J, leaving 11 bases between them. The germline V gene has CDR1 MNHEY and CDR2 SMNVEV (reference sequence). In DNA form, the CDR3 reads TGTGCCAGCAGTTTATTTAACGGGGGAAATCAGCCCCAGCATTTT. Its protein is CASSLFNGGNQPQHF.

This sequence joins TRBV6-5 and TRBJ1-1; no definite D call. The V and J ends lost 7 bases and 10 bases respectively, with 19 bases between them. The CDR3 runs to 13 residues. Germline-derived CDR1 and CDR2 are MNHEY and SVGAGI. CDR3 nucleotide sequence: TGTGCCAGCACCCCCCGGTCAACCAACGGAGCTTTCTTT. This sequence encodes CASTPRSTNGAFF.

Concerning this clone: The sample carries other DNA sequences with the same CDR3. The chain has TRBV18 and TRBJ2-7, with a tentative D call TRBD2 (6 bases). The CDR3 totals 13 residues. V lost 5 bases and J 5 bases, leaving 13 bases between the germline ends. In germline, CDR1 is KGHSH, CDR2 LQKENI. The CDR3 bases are TGTGCCAGCTCAGCCGCCGGAGGGAACGAGCAGTACTTC. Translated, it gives CASSAAGGNEQYF.

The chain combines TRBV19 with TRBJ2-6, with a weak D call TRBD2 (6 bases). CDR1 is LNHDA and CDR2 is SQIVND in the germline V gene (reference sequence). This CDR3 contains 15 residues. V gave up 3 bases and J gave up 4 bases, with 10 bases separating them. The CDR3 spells CASSIRGSGANVLTF. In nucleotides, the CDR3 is TGTGCCAGTAGTATCCGGGGGTCGGGGGCCAACGTCCTGACTTTC.

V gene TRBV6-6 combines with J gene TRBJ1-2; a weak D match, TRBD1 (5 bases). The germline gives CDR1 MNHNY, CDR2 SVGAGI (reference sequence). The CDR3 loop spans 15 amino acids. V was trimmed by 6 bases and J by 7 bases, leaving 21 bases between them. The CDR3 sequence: CASSPRGTGSGGYTF. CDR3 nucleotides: TGTGCCAGCAGCCCACGGGGGACCGGGTCGGGTGGCTACACCTTC.

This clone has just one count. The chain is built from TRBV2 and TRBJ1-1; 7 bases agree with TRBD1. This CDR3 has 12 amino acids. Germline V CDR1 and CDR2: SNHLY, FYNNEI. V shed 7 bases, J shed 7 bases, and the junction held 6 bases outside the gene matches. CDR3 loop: CASNQGGGEAFF. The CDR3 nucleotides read TGTGCCAGCAACCAGGGGGGAGGTGAAGCTTTCTTT.

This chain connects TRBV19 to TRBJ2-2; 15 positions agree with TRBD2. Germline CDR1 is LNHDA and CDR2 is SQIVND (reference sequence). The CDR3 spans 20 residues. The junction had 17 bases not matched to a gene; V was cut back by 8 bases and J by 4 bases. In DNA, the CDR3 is TGTGCCAGTCCGGGGAGTCCCGGGACTAGCGGGAGGTTAGGCACCGGGGAGCTGTTTTTT. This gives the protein CASPGSPGTSGRLGTGELFF.